This TCR beta chain was found in a study of blood T cell repertoires in COVID-19. Study details: Nucleic acid was either cDNA or gDNA, and it came from T cells, B-cell-depleted T cells, or PBMCs.

J lost 3 bases, V lost 4 bases, and 14 bases had no gene match. The CDR3 is 17 amino acids. Germline-derived CDR1 and CDR2 are MNHNS and SASEGT. Sequenced by immunoSEQ multiplex PCR; TCRdb stores in-frame clones only, minus some. The sample has about 230,000 clones, 89% seen once. Sequencing was carried out using PBMCs or T cells enriched from blood (not recorded which). This receptor was obtained from a woman aged 25 to 45 with acute COVID-19. The genes are TRBV6-1 and TRBJ2-5; TRBD1 matches at 7 bases. The CDR3 DNA reads as TGTGCCAGCAGTGCTTTAGGGGGCGGCTCCGGAGAAGAGACCCAGTACTTC. It is translated as CASSALGGGSGEETQYF.